These 22 T cell receptor beta chains share one sample of origin, sequenced in a study of blood T cell repertoires in COVID-19. Method: immunoSEQ multiplex PCR; TCRdb's copy keeps in-frame clones and lacks some. The sample lists about 170,000 clones, roughly 90% occurring once. The sample was peripheral blood. Every receptor here comes from a man between 18 and 29 years old with COVID-19, enrolled during active disease.

The genes are TRBV30 and TRBJ1-5, with 7 bases aligning to TRBD1. The CDR3 is 15 residues long. Trimming cost V 0 bases and J 2 bases; bases outside gene matches: 4. Germline lookup yields CDR1 GTSNPN and CDR2 SVGIG (reference sequence). In DNA form, the CDR3 reads TGTGCCTGGAGTGTAGGGGGCGGGGGCAATCAGCCCCAGCATTTT. It encodes CAWSVGGGGNQPQHF. The variable domain in full, completed from reference TRBV30 and TRBJ1-5, reads SQTIHQWPATLVQPVGSPLSLECTVEGTSNPNLYWYRQAAGRGLQLLFYSVGIGQISSEVPQNLSASRPQDRQFILSSKKLLLSDSGFYLCAWSVGGGGNQPQHFGDGTRLSIL.

The chain has TRBV7-9 and TRBJ2-1; perhaps TRBD1 as D (5 bases). The CDR3 spans 15 residues. Germline CDR1 reads SEHNR; CDR2 reads FQNEAQ (reference sequence). Trimming cost V 5 bases and J 3 bases, with 14 bases left between them. Written as DNA, the CDR3 is TGTGCCAGCAGCCAAATTCAGACAGACTACAATGAGCAGTTCTTC. Its translation: CASSQIQTDYNEQFF.

The CDR3 coding sequence is TGTGCCAGCAGCTTAATGAGCTTTGAGCAGTTCTTC. This gives the protein CASSLMSFEQFF. The rearrangement joins TRBV13 to TRBJ2-1; D gene uncertain. The CDR3 contains 12 residues. V dropped 2 bases and J dropped 9 bases, with 8 bases sitting between them. Germline CDR1 reads PRHDT; CDR2 reads FYEKMQ (reference sequence).

The genes are TRBV18 and TRBJ1-4, with D perhaps TRBD1 (5 bases). This CDR3 comprises 16 residues. Per germline, CDR1 KGHSH and CDR2 LQKENI. The V end lost 6 bases, the J end lost 1 base, and 15 bases lay between the germline ends. This chain's CDR3 is CASSPSGVGTNEKLFF. CDR3 nucleotide sequence: TGTGCCAGCTCCCCTTCGGGGGTAGGAACTAATGAAAAACTGTTTTTT.

This chain links TRBV27 with TRBJ1-1; D uncertain. The CDR3 is made up of 13 amino acids. The V and J ends lost 0 bases and 1 base respectively, with 3 bases between them. Germline CDR1 MNHEY, CDR2 SMNVEV (reference sequence). The CDR3 here is CASSLSRNTEAFF. Written as DNA, the CDR3 is TGTGCCAGCAGTTTATCGAGGAACACTGAAGCTTTCTTT.

This chain uses TRBV28 with TRBJ2-6; D is unclear. The CDR3 has 14 amino acids. The V gene's germline CDR1 is MDHEN and CDR2 SYDVKM. V lost 6 bases to trimming and J lost 0 bases, with 6 bases between them. CDR3 protein: CASSLSSGANVLTF. CDR3 nucleotides: TGTGCCAGCAGCCTCAGCTCTGGGGCCAACGTCCTGACTTTC. Together with reference TRBV28 and TRBJ2-6, the CDR3 gives the full variable domain: DVKVTQSSRYLVKRTGEKVFLECVQDMDHENMFWYRQDPGLGLRLIYFSYDVKMKEKGDIPEGYSVSREKKERFSLILESASTNQTSMYLCASSLSSGANVLTFGAGSRLTVL.

The CDR3 spells CASRLPGLAGSLSCNEQFF. The CDR3 bases are TGTGCCAGCAGGCTACCGGGACTAGCGGGATCCCTTTCTTGCAATGAGCAGTTCTTC. The chain uses TRBV6-4 and TRBJ2-1; 13 nucleotides align to TRBD2. This CDR3 contains 19 residues. The germline gives CDR1 MRHNA, CDR2 SNTAGT. The V gene end was trimmed by 6 bases and the J gene end by 6 bases; junction bases not matched to a gene: 17.

This chain links TRBV19 with TRBJ2-7; 9 bases align to TRBD1. Trimming took 6 bases from V and 5 from J; bases not matched to a gene: 8. The germline V gene encodes CDR1 LNHDA and CDR2 SQIVND (reference sequence). The CDR3 has 14 amino acids. The CDR3 region has the DNA TGTGCCAGTAGCCCCCGGGACAGGGTTCACGAGCAGTACTTC. Amino acids: CASSPRDRVHEQYF.

The rearrangement uses TRBV28 and TRBJ1-2; D not resolved. Germline assignment: CDR1 MDHEN and CDR2 SYDVKM. The V and J ends lost 6 bases and 4 bases respectively, with 12 bases between them. This CDR3 comprises 13 residues. The CDR3 loop reads CASSPTPAYGYTF. The CDR3 DNA is TGTGCCAGCAGCCCGACACCAGCCTATGGCTACACCTTC.

The rearrangement joins TRBV29-1 to TRBJ2-1, with TRBD1 matching 7 bases. The CDR3 has 12 residues. Losses at the gene ends were 7 bases for V and 4 bases for J; bases not matched to a gene: 4. Germline CDR1 and CDR2: SQVTM and ANQGSEA. The CDR3 loop reads CSDRTGYNEQFF. CDR3 DNA: TGCAGCGACCGGACAGGATACAATGAGCAGTTCTTC.

V usage is TRBV9 and J usage is TRBJ1-2; D remains ambiguous. V was clipped by 3 bases and J by 2 bases, with 8 bases between them. The germline gives CDR1 SGDLS, CDR2 YYNGEE. The CDR3 covers 13 residues. CDR3 amino acids: CASSAQKNYGYTF. The DNA of the CDR3 is TGTGCCAGCAGCGCACAGAAGAACTATGGCTACACCTTC.

The genes are TRBV4-2 and TRBJ2-7, with D hard to call. This CDR3 is 15 amino acids long. Germline assignment: CDR1 LGHNA and CDR2 YNFKEQ. V lost 2 bases and J 0 bases, leaving 11 bases between the germline ends. CDR3 in DNA: TGTGCCAGCAGCCAACAGGTAGAATCCTCCTACGAGCAGTACTTC. Translation: CASSQQVESSYEQYF.

The chain carries TRBV4-1 and TRBJ2-2, with 8 bases that match TRBD2. Germline loops: CDR1 MGHRA, CDR2 YSYEKL. The CDR3 totals 17 residues. Trimming cost V 4 bases and J 6 bases; bases outside gene matches: 13. The DNA of the CDR3 is TGCGCCAGCAGCCGAGGCCCACTTAGCGGGATATCCGGGGAGCTGTTTTTT. Encoded protein: CASSRGPLSGISGELFF.

V is TRBV24-1 and J is TRBJ2-3, with D tentatively TRBD2 (6 bases). The CDR3 is made up of 16 amino acids. Trimming removed 7 bases from V and 6 bases from J, with 22 bases in between. CDR1 and CDR2 (germline): KGHDR, SFDVKD. CDR3 sequence reads: CATRAGSQGIGDTQYF. CDR3 in DNA: TGTGCCACCAGGGCGGGGAGCCAGGGTATAGGCGATACGCAGTATTTT.

The chain uses TRBV4-3 and TRBJ1-6; tentatively, D is TRBD1 (5 bases). Trimming shortened V by 1 base and J by 8 bases, and 18 bases separated the two germline ends. The length of the CDR3 is 17 residues. Germline lookup yields CDR1 LGHNA and CDR2 YSLEER. The CDR3 reads CASSQAPGARDDSPLHF. CDR3 nucleotide sequence: TGCGCCAGCAGCCAAGCCCCGGGAGCCAGGGATGATTCACCCCTCCACTTT.

This chain uses TRBV5-4 with TRBJ2-7, with a tentative D call TRBD2 (6 bases). V was cut by 4 bases and J by 0 bases, with 20 bases left in between. This CDR3 spans 17 amino acids. Per germline, CDR1 SGHNT and CDR2 YYREEE (reference sequence). The CDR3 loop is CASSTSTGLRSSYEQYF. The CDR3 DNA reads as TGTGCCAGCAGCACAAGCACGGGACTCAGGAGCTCCTACGAGCAGTACTTC.

This clone was recorded a few times. V gene TRBV9 combines with J gene TRBJ1-3, with a tentative D call TRBD1 (6 bases). The CDR3 sequence is 17 residues long. Trimming cost V 4 bases and J 0 bases, with 17 bases left between them. The V gene's germline CDR1 is SGDLS and CDR2 YYNGEE. CDR3 sequence (DNA): TGTGCCAGCAGCCCTAGCCCGCGGACAGTCTCTGGAAACACCATATATTTT. The encoded protein is CASSPSPRTVSGNTIYF. Filled out from reference TRBV9 and TRBJ1-3, the complete variable domain reads DSGVTQTPKHLITATGQRVTLRCSPRSGDLSVYWYQQSLDQGLQFLIQYYNGEERAKGNILERFSAQQFPDLHSELNLSSLELGDSALYFCASSPSPRTVSGNTIYFGEGSWLTVV.

This clone was observed a single time. The chain carries TRBV6-6 and TRBJ2-1; D unresolved. Per germline, CDR1 MNHNY and CDR2 SVGAGI (reference sequence). The CDR3 has 11 amino acids. Trimming took 10 bases from V and 8 from J, leaving 12 bases between them. The CDR3, as DNA: TGTGCCACACGGGTGGGTTATGAGCAGTTCTTC. It yields the protein CATRVGYEQFF.

The chain is built from TRBV7-2 and TRBJ2-1, with TRBD2 matching over 16 bases. CDR3 length: 17 residues. After removal of 7 bases from V and 9 bases from J, the junction contained 12 bases not matched to a gene. Germline-derived CDR1 and CDR2 are SGHTA and FQGNSA. The CDR3 reads CASNPPGLAGGPSEQFF. The CDR3 region has the DNA TGTGCCAGCAACCCACCGGGACTAGCGGGAGGGCCTAGTGAGCAGTTCTTC.

The chain couples TRBV29-1 to TRBJ1-2; 7 bases align to TRBD1. Germline trimming cut 5 bases from V and 1 base from J; bases unmatched to any gene: 4. In germline, CDR1 is SQVTM, CDR2 ANQGSEA. The CDR3 consists of 13 residues. CDR3 protein: CSVPNRGNYGYTF. The DNA of the CDR3 is TGCAGCGTTCCGAACAGGGGTAACTATGGCTACACCTTC. Variable domain in full (rest from reference TRBV29-1 and TRBJ1-2): SAVISQKPSRDICQRGTSLTIQCQVDSQVTMMFWYRQQPGQSLTLIATANQGSEATYESGFVIDKFPISRPNLTFSTLTVSNMSPEDSSIYLCSVPNRGNYGYTFGSGTRLTVV.

This clone has a single count. CDR3 region: CASSHRTGYMNTEAFF. The CDR3 nucleotides are TGTGCCAGCAGCCACCGAACAGGCTACATGAACACTGAAGCTTTCTTT. The chain has TRBV7-9 and TRBJ1-1; D possibly corresponds to TRBD1 (5 bases). Trimming took off 5 bases at V and 0 bases at J, with 16 bases between the two ends. Germline values: CDR1 SEHNR, CDR2 FQNEAQ (reference sequence). This CDR3 region has 16 residues.

CDR3 sequence (DNA): TGTGCCAGCAGTTACTCGGGCGGGACTGAAGCTTTCTTT. The encoded protein is CASSYSGGTEAFF. This chain uses TRBV6-5 with TRBJ1-1; no firm D call. V lost 0 bases and J lost 5, with 7 bases in between. This CDR3 comprises 13 residues. Germline-derived CDR1 and CDR2 are MNHEY and SVGAGI.